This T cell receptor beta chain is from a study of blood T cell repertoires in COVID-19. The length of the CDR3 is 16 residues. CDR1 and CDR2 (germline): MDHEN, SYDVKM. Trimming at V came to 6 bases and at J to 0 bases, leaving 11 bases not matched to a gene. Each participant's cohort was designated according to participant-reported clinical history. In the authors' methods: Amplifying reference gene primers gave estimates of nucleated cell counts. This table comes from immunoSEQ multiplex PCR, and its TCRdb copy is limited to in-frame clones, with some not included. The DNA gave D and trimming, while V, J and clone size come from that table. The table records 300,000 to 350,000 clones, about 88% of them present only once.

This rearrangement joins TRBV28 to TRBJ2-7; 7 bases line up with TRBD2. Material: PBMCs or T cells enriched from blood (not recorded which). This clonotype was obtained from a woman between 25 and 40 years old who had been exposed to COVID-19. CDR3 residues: CASSPVGLADSYEQYF. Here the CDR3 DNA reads TGTGCCAGCAGCCCCGTGGGCCTAGCGGACTCCTACGAGCAGTACTTC.